The 17 T cell receptor beta chains reported below all come from one sample, sequenced in a study of T cell responses to AZD1222 COVID-19 vaccine. Produced via immunoSEQ multiplex PCR; TCRdb's table is partial and in-frame only. The profile shows under 170,000 clones, approximately 94% of them singletons. Specimen: peripheral blood, collected on day 0 of AZD1222 vaccination. Receptors originate from an adult in good health.

The rearrangement uses TRBV5-1 and TRBJ2-3; D possibly corresponds to TRBD1 (5 bases). Trimming removed 4 bases from V and 6 bases from J, with 15 bases in between. The germline V gene has CDR1 SGHRS and CDR2 YFSETQ. This CDR3 comprises 14 residues. The CDR3, as DNA: TGCGCCAGCAGCCCTCAGTTGGGGCGGGATACGCAGTATTTT. This translates into CASSPQLGRDTQYF.

Of note for this clone: The sample carries other DNA sequences with the same CDR3. CDR3 DNA sequence: TGCGCCAGCAGCTTGGAGGGTAGCAATCAGCCCCAGCATTTT. This gives the protein CASSLEGSNQPQHF. The rearrangement joins TRBV5-1 to TRBJ1-5; D not certain. Looked up from germline, CDR1 is SGHRS and CDR2 is YFSETQ. CDR3 size: 14 residues. V was clipped by 0 bases and J by 0 bases, with 4 bases between them.

V and J are TRBV28 and TRBJ1-2; no clear D gene. The germline gives CDR1 MDHEN, CDR2 SYDVKM. The V gene lost 6 bases and the J gene lost 4 bases, with 12 bases spanning the gap. CDR3 length: 13 residues. DNA of the CDR3: TGTGCCAGCAGCCGTTCCCCCACCTATGGCTACACCTTC. This gives the protein CASSRSPTYGYTF.

V gene TRBV5-4 combines with J gene TRBJ2-1; 9 positions match TRBD1. The CDR3 length is 14 residues. Trimming took 4 bases from V and 9 from J; bases not matched to a gene: 8. Germline V gene data show CDR1 as SGHNT and CDR2 as YYREEE (reference sequence). DNA of the CDR3: TGTGCCAGCAGCAGGGACAGGGTACTTGGTGAGCAGTTCTTC. As protein: CASSRDRVLGEQFF.

Here the CDR3 DNA reads TGTGCCAGCAGTTCGACCGGGACACCCGAGAAGGCCCAGCATTTT. Its translation is CASSSTGTPEKAQHF. The chain has TRBV5-6 and TRBJ1-5; D might be TRBD1 (6 bases). V lost 5 bases and J lost 11, with 23 bases in between. The CDR3 spans 15 residues. Germline V lookup: CDR1 SGHDT, CDR2 YYEEEE.

This clone has only a few counts. The chain employs TRBV19 and TRBJ1-2; 8 bases fit TRBD1. The CDR3 has 17 amino acids. V shed 5 bases and J 7 bases; nucleotides not matched to a gene: 18. Per the germline V gene, CDR1 is LNHDA and CDR2 is SQIVND (reference sequence). Here the CDR3 reads CASSSQRSTGESSGYTF. The CDR3 coding sequence is TGTGCCAGTAGTTCTCAACGGTCGACAGGGGAGTCGTCTGGCTACACCTTC.

The chain joins TRBV2 to TRBJ1-3, with 9 bases that match TRBD1. CDR1 SNHLY and CDR2 FYNNEI come from the germline V gene. The CDR3 covers 15 residues. The V gene end was trimmed by 5 bases and the J gene end by 2 bases; junction bases not matched to a gene: 4. DNA of the CDR3: TGTGCCAGCAGTAAGGGACAGGGCCCTGGAAACACCATATATTTT. It is translated as CASSKGQGPGNTIYF.

The chain is built from TRBV19 and TRBJ2-6, with a possible D match to TRBD1 (6 bases). V lost 7 bases and J lost 2, with 15 bases in between. Germline CDR1 is LNHDA and CDR2 is SQIVND (reference sequence). The length of the CDR3 is 16 residues. The CDR3 DNA reads as TGTGCCAGTAACGTATACAGGGTACCTGGGGCCAACGTCCTGACTTTC. Translated, it gives CASNVYRVPGANVLTF.

V gene TRBV6-1 combines with J gene TRBJ1-4, with 11 positions matching TRBD1. CDR1 and CDR2 from the germline V gene are MNHNS and SASEGT. V shed 0 bases and J 11 bases; nucleotides not matched to a gene: 5. The CDR3 runs 15 residues. As DNA, the CDR3 is TGTGCCAGCAGTGAAGCAGGACAGGGGGCGGGGAAACTGTTTTTT. This encodes CASSEAGQGAGKLFF.

The chain recombines TRBV11-2 with TRBJ1-2; perhaps TRBD1 as D (5 bases). Germline V lookup: CDR1 SGHAT, CDR2 FQNNGV. Trimming took off 3 bases at V and 3 bases at J, with 8 bases between the two ends. The CDR3 spans 13 residues. This chain's CDR3 is CASSFTGDYGYTF. CDR3 nucleotide sequence: TGTGCCAGCAGCTTCACGGGGGACTATGGCTACACCTTC.

There are many counts of this clone. The V gene is TRBV18, the J gene TRBJ2-1, with TRBD2 matching over 9 bases. CDR1 and CDR2 (germline): KGHSH, LQKENI. The junction had 12 bases not matched to a gene; V was cut back by 4 bases and J by 8 bases. The CDR3 spans 16 residues. The chain's CDR3 is CASSRAGGRMTDEQFF. The CDR3 coding sequence is TGTGCCAGCTCACGGGCGGGAGGGAGAATGACGGATGAGCAGTTCTTC. The entire variable domain, with the rest obtained from reference TRBV18 and TRBJ2-1, is as follows: NAGVMQNPRHLVRRRGQEARLRCSPMKGHSHVYWYRQLPEEGLKFMVYLQKENIIDESGMPKERFSAEFPKEGPSILRIQQVVRGDSAAYFCASSRAGGRMTDEQFFGPGTRLTVL.

The chain employs TRBV7-8 and TRBJ2-2, with TRBD1 as a possible D gene (5 bases). The CDR3 has 14 residues. V was cut by 4 bases and J by 10 bases, with 16 bases left in between. The germline V gene encodes CDR1 SGHVS and CDR2 FQNEAQ. CDR3 nucleotide sequence: TGTGCCAGCAGCTCAAGGGGCCATTCCGTGGAGCTGTTTTTT. Protein product: CASSSRGHSVELFF.

This clone was recorded only once. The chain joins TRBV4-1 to TRBJ2-3; 8 nucleotides match TRBD2. This CDR3 is built from 19 residues. After removal of 4 bases from V and 1 base from J, the junction contained 16 bases not matched to a gene. Germline CDR1 and CDR2: MGHRA and YSYEKL. CDR3 sequence (DNA): TGCGCCAGCAGCCGCACGGCGGGGGGTGCCAGGATGCGCACAGATACGCAGTATTTT. It translates to CASSRTAGGARMRTDTQYF.

V usage is TRBV5-1 and J usage is TRBJ2-6, with 8 bases matching TRBD2. Germline trimming cut 4 bases from V and 0 bases from J; bases unmatched to any gene: 6. This CDR3 contains 17 residues. Germline CDR1 SGHRS, CDR2 YFSETQ. DNA of the CDR3: TGCGCCAGCAGCCCGGGACTAGTAGTCTCTGGGGCCAACGTCCTGACTTTC. Translation: CASSPGLVVSGANVLTF.

V usage is TRBV19 and J usage is TRBJ1-1, with 11 bases lining up with TRBD1. The germline gives CDR1 LNHDA, CDR2 SQIVND (reference sequence). Trimming cost V 7 bases and J 0 bases; bases outside gene matches: 7. The CDR3 runs 16 residues. CDR3 region: CASTRTGGIVNTEAFF. DNA for the CDR3: TGTGCCAGTACGAGGACAGGGGGCATCGTGAACACTGAAGCTTTCTTT. Drawing the rest from reference TRBV19 and TRBJ1-1, the complete variable domain is DGGITQSPKYLFRKEGQNVTLSCEQNLNHDAMYWYRQDPGQGLRLIYYSQIVNDFQKGDIAEGYSVSREKKESFPLTVTSAQKNPTAFYLCASTRTGGIVNTEAFFGQGTRLTVV.

This chain joins TRBV3-1 (or the pseudogene TRBV3-2) and TRBJ2-5; D remains ambiguous. Looked up from germline, CDR1 is LGHDT and CDR2 is YNNKEL (reference sequence). Trimming took 0 bases from V and 6 from J, leaving 8 bases between them. The CDR3 spans 13 residues. The CDR3, as DNA: TGTGCCAGCAGCCAAGATCTGAGAAAGACCCAGTACTTC. Translation gives CASSQDLRKTQYF.

The V gene is TRBV4-3, the J gene TRBJ1-3; D gene unclear. From germline, CDR1 is LGHNA and CDR2 YSLEER. V lost 0 bases and J 0 bases, leaving 15 bases between the germline ends. The CDR3 sequence is 18 residues long. The CDR3 spells CASSQDLREFPSGNTIYF. For the CDR3, the DNA is TGCGCCAGCAGCCAAGATCTGAGGGAATTTCCCTCTGGAAACACCATATATTTT.